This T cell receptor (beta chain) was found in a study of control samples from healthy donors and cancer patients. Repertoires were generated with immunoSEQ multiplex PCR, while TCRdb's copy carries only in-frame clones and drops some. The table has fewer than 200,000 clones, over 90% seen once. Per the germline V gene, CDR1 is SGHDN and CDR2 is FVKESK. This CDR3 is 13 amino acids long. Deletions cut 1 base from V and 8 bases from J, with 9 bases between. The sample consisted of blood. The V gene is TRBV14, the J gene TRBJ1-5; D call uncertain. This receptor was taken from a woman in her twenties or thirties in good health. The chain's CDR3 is CASSQGGGEPQHF. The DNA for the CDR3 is TGTGCCAGCAGCCAAGGGGGAGGTGAGCCCCAGCATTTT.